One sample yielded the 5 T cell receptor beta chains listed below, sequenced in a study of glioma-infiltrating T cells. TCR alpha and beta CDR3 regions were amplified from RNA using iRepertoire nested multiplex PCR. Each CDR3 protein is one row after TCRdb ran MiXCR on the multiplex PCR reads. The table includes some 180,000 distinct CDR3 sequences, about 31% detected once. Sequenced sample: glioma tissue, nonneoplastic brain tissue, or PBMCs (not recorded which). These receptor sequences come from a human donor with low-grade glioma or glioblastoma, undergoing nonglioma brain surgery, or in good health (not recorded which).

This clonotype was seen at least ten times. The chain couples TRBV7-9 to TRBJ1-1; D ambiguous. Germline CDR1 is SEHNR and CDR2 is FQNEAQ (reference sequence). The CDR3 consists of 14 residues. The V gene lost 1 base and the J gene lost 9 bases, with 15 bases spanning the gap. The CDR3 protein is CASSLGGGSRQAFF. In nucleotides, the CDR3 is TGTGCCAGCAGCTTAGGGGGTGGATCAAGACAAGCTTTCTTT. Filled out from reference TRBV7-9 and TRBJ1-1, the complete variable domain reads DTGVSQNPRHKITKRGQNVTFRCDPISEHNRLYWYRQTLGQGPEFLTYFQNEAQLEKSRLLSDRFSAERPKGSFSTLEIQRTEQGDSAMYLCASSLGGGSRQAFFGQGTRLTVV.

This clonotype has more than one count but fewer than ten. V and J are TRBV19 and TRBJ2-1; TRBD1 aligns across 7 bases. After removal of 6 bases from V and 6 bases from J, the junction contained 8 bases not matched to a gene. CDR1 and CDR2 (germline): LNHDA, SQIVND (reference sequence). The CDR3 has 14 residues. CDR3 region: CASRAGRGLNEQFF. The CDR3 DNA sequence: TGTGCCAGTAGGGCCGGAAGGGGGCTCAATGAGCAGTTCTTC.

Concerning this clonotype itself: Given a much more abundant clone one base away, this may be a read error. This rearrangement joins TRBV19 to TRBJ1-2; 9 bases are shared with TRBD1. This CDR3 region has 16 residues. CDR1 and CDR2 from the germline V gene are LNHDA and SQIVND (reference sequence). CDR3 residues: CASSTSQGAQVYGYSF. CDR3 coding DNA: TGTGCCAGTAGTACTTCACAGGGGGCGCAGGTCTATGGCTACAGCTTC.

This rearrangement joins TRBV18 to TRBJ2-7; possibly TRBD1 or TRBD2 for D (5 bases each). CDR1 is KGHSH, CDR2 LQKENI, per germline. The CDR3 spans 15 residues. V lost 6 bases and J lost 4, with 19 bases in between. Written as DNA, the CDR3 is TGTGCCAGCTCGCTCATGACAGAAGGAGGTTACGAGCAGTACTTC. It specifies CASSLMTEGGYEQYF.

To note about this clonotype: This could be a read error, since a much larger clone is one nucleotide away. The CDR3 nucleotides read TGTGCCAGCAGTTCCCTGAAAACCCCTACTAGCACATATACGCAGTATTTT. This translates into CASSSLKTPTSTYTQYF. The chain employs TRBV12-3 or TRBV12-4 and TRBJ2-3; tentatively, D is TRBD2 (6 bases). The CDR3 is made up of 17 amino acids.